What follows are 9 T cell receptor beta chains derived from one specimen sequenced in a study of blood T cell repertoires in COVID-19. Profiling relied on immunoSEQ multiplex PCR, and the TCRdb table lists in-frame clones only, not all of them. There are 90,000 or so clones in the sample; 84% occur only once, and around 25% lies in the top ten. Material for sequencing was peripheral blood. All receptors derive from a man aged 55-75 years with acute or convalescent COVID-19.

V and J are TRBV7-2 and TRBJ1-6, with TRBD1 as a possible D gene (6 bases). The CDR3 spans 15 residues. The germline V gene has CDR1 SGHTA and CDR2 FQGNSA. Trimming cost V 1 base and J 9 bases, with 13 bases left between them. CDR3 sequence: CASSLGGGRGSPLHF. In DNA form, the CDR3 reads TGTGCCAGCAGCTTAGGAGGGGGGAGGGGTTCACCCCTCCACTTT.

The rearrangement joins TRBV30 to TRBJ2-2, with 9 nucleotides matching TRBD2. The CDR3 is made up of 15 amino acids. J gave up 3 bases and V 5 bases, and 7 bases lay outside the gene matches. From germline, CDR1 is GTSNPN and CDR2 SVGIG (reference sequence). The CDR3 sequence: CAWAPGLAHTGELFF. CDR3 in DNA: TGTGCCTGGGCCCCGGGACTAGCTCACACCGGGGAGCTGTTTTTT.

The chain carries TRBV4-1 and TRBJ1-3, with 8 nucleotides matching TRBD1. The CDR3 spans 15 residues. Looked up from germline, CDR1 is MGHRA and CDR2 is YSYEKL. V lost 3 bases, J lost 3 bases, and 4 bases stayed unmatched. Here the CDR3 reads CASSQYDRGGNTIYF. CDR3 DNA sequence: TGCGCCAGCAGCCAGTACGACAGGGGTGGAAACACCATATATTTT.

This clone was counted a single time. This chain uses TRBV6-5 with TRBJ1-2; TRBD1 matches at 8 bases. Germline V gene sequence: CDR1 MNHEY, CDR2 SVGAGI. J was trimmed by 1 base and V by 5 bases; bases with no gene match: 6. CDR3 length: 15 residues. CDR3 loop: CASSIHRGFNYGYTF. The CDR3 coding sequence is TGTGCCAGCAGTATCCACAGGGGGTTTAACTATGGCTACACCTTC.

This clone occurred once. The chain joins TRBV2 to TRBJ2-3; the D is unclear. Germline V gives CDR1 SNHLY, CDR2 FYNNEI. The CDR3 covers 14 residues. With 6 bases removed from V and 0 bases from J, the gap between germline ends came to 10 bases. This CDR3 reads CASSATTSTDTQYF. The CDR3 DNA is TGTGCCAGCAGCGCTACCACTAGCACAGATACGCAGTATTTT.

The chain recombines TRBV4-2 with TRBJ1-1, with unresolved D. CDR1 is LGHNA and CDR2 is YNFKEQ in the germline V gene. The CDR3 is made up of 14 amino acids. Trimming stripped 1 base from V and 1 base from J, with 7 bases between. The CDR3 protein is CASSQVPPNTEAFF. CDR3 coding DNA: TGTGCCAGCAGCCAAGTTCCTCCGAACACTGAAGCTTTCTTT.

The chain couples TRBV11-2 to TRBJ2-3; D unclear. V dropped 6 bases and J dropped 6 bases, with 10 bases sitting between them. The CDR3 is 12 amino acids. The V gene's germline CDR1 is SGHAT and CDR2 FQNNGV. The chain's CDR3 is CASSSVGDTQYF. The CDR3 nucleotides are TGTGCCAGCAGTTCAGTCGGGGATACGCAGTATTTT.

The gene calls are TRBV12-3 or TRBV12-4 and TRBJ1-6; maybe TRBD1 (5 bases). The CDR3 has 11 amino acids. The germline V and J ends were trimmed by 6 bases and 14 bases, with 11 bases remaining between them. The CDR3 nucleotides are TGTGCCAGCAGCGCAGGGTGGACCCTCCACTTT. Encoded protein: CASSAGWTLHF.

This chain uses TRBV5-1 with TRBJ2-2; weak D call: TRBD2 (5 bases). The ends were cut back, 6 bases at V and 2 bases at J, with 17 bases in the middle. The CDR3 is 16 amino acids. Per germline, CDR1 SGHRS and CDR2 YFSETQ. The CDR3 nucleotides read TGCGCCAGCAACCCAGCAGCCACGGGAAACACCGGGGAGCTGTTTTTT. Amino acid sequence: CASNPAATGNTGELFF.